The clone carrying this TCR beta chain was detected only once. These data come from a study of blood T cell repertoires in COVID-19. Per the study methods: Estimates of nucleated cell counts were drawn from the amplification of reference gene primers. Profiled with immunoSEQ multiplex PCR; TCRdb holds only in-frame clones, not every one. The DNA gave D and trimming, while V, J and clone size come from that table. The profile shows roughly 32,000 clones, around 86% of them singletons. The sequenced sample consisted of peripheral blood. This receptor was taken from a woman over 75 with active or convalescent COVID-19.

The CDR3 DNA reads TGTGCCACCAGCAGAAGGACAGACAATGAGCAGTTCTTC. This translates into CATSRRTDNEQFF. This sequence joins TRBV15 and TRBJ2-1; possible D gene TRBD1, 6 bases. Germline lookup yields CDR1 LNHNV and CDR2 YYDKDF (reference sequence). CDR3 length: 13 amino acids. The V end was cut by 2 bases, the J end by 5 bases, with 7 bases between.